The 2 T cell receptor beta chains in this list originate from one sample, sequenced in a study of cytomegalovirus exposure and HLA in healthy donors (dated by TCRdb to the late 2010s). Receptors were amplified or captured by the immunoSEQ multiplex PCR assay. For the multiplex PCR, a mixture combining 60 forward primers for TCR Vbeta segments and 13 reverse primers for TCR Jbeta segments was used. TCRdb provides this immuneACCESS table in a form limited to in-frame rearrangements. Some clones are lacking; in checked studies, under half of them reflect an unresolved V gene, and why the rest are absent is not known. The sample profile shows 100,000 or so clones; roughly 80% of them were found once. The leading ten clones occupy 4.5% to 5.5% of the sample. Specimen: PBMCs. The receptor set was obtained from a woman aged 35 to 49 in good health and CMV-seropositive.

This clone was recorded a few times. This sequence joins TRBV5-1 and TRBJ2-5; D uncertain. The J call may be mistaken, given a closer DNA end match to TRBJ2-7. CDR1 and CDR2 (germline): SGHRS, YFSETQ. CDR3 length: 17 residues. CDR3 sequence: CASSLGNSRVLSYEQYF. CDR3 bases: TGCGCCAGCAGCTTGGGGAATAGCAGAGTCCTCTCCTACGAGCAGTACTTC.

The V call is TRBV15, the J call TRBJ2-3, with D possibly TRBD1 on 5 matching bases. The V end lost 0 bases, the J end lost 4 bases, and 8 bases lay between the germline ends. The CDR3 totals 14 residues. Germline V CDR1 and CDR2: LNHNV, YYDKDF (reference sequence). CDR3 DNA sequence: TGTGCCACCAGCAGAGATATCAGGGCAGATACGCAGTATTTT. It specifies CATSRDIRADTQYF.